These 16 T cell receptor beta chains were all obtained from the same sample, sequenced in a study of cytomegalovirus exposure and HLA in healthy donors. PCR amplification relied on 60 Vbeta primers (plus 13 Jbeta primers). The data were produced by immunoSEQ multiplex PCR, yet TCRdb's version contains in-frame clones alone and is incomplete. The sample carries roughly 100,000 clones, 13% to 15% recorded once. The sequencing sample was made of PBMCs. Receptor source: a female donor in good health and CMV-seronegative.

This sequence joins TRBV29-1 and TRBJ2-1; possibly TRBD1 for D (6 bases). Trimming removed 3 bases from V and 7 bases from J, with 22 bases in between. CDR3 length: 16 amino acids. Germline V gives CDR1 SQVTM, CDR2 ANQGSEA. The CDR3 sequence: CSVDGTKGPQGNEQFF. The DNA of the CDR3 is TGCAGCGTTGATGGGACAAAGGGACCGCAGGGGAATGAGCAGTTCTTC.

CDR3 DNA sequence: TGTGCCAGCAGCTCCCAACTAGCGGGGATCGACGAGCAGTACTTC. Amino acids: CASSSQLAGIDEQYF. This sequence joins TRBV9 and TRBJ2-7, with 10 bases lining up with TRBD2. The CDR3 covers 15 residues. Germline trimming cut 4 bases from V and 5 bases from J; bases unmatched to any gene: 9. Germline lookup yields CDR1 SGDLS and CDR2 YYNGEE.

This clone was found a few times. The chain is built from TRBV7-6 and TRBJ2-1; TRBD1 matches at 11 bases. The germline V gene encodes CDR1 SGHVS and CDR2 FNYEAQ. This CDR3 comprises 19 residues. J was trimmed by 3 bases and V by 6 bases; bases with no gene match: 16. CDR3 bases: TGTGCCAGCAGGCTTGGAGAAGGCGTCGGGACAGGGGGCTACAATGAGCAGTTCTTC. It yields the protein CASRLGEGVGTGGYNEQFF. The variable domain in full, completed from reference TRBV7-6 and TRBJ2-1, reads GAGVSQSPRYKVTKRGQDVALRCDPISGHVSLYWYRQALGQGPEFLTYFNYEAQQDKSGLPNDRFSAERPEGSISTLTIQRTEQRDSAMYRCASRLGEGVGTGGYNEQFFGPGTRLTVL.

CDR3 coding DNA: TGTGCCAGCAGCTCCGCCTACGAGCAGTACTTC. Translation: CASSSAYEQYF. The chain couples TRBV7-2 to TRBJ2-7; D is uncertain. The germline gives CDR1 SGHTA, CDR2 FQGNSA. The CDR3 is 11 amino acids. Trimming removed 4 bases from V and 2 bases from J, with 3 bases in between.

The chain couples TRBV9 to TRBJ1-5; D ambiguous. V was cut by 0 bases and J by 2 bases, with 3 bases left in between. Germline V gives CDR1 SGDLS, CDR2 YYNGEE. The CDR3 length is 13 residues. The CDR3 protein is CASSVAGNQPQHF. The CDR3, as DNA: TGTGCCAGCAGCGTAGCTGGCAATCAGCCCCAGCATTTT. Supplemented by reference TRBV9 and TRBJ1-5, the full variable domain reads DSGVTQTPKHLITATGQRVTLRCSPRSGDLSVYWYQQSLDQGLQFLIQYYNGEERAKGNILERFSAQQFPDLHSELNLSSLELGDSALYFCASSVAGNQPQHFGDGTRLSIL.

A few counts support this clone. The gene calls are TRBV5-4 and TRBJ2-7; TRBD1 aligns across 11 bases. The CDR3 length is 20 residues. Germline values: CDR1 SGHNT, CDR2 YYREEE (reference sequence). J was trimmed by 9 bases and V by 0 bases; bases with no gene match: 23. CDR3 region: CASSLAPGQGARAGGSVQYF. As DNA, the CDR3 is TGTGCCAGCAGCTTGGCGCCAGGACAGGGGGCTCGAGCGGGAGGATCGGTGCAGTACTTC.

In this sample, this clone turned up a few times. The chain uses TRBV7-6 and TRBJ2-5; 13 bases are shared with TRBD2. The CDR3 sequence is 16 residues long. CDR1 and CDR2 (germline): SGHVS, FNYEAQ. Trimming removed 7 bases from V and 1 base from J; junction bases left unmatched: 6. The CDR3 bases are TGTGCCAGCACCGTGGGGACTAGCGGGATCCAAGAGACCCAGTACTTC. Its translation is CASTVGTSGIQETQYF.

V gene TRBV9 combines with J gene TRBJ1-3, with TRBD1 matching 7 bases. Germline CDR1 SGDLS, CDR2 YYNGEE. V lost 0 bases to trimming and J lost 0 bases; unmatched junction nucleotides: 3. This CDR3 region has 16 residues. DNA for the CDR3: TGTGCCAGCAGCGTAGTAGGGACAGCCTCTGGAAACACCATATATTTT. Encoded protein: CASSVVGTASGNTIYF.

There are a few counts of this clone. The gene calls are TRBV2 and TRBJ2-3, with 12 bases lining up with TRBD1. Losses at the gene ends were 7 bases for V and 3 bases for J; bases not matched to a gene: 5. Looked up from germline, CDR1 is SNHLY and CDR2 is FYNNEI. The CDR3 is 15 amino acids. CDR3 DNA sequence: TGTGCCAGCACCAGGGACAGGGGGCCTACAGATACGCAGTATTTT. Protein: CASTRDRGPTDTQYF.

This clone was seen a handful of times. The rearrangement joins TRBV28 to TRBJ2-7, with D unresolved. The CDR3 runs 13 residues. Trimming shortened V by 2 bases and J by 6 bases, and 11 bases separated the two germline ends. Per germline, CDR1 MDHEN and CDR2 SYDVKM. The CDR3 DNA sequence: TGTGCCAGCAGTTTAGGGCAGTGGGTCGAGCAGTACTTC. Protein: CASSLGQWVEQYF.

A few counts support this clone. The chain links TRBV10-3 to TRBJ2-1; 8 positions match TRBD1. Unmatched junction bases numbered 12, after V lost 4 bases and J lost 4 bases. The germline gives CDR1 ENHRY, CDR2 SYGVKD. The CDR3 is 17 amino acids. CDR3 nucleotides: TGTGCCATCAGTGCGGGCTCCGGGACAGGTGTTTACAATGAGCAGTTCTTC. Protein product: CAISAGSGTGVYNEQFF.

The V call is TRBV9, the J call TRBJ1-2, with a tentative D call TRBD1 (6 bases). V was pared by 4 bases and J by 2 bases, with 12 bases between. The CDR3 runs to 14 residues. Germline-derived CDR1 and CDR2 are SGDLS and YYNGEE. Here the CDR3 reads CASSQGGRNYGYTF. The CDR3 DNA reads TGTGCCAGCAGCCAAGGGGGACGAAACTATGGCTACACCTTC.

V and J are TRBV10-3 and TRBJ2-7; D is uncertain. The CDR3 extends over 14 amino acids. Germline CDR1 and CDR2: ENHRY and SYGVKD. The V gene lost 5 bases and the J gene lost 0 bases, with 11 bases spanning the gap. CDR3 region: CAISSSQSSYEQYF. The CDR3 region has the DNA TGTGCCATCAGTTCATCACAGAGCTCCTACGAGCAGTACTTC.

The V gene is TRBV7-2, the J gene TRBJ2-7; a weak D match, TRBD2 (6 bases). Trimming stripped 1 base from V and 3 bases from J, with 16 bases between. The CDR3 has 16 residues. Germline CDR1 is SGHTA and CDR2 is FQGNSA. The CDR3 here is CASSLEMASAHYEQYF. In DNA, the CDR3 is TGTGCCAGCAGCTTAGAGATGGCTAGCGCCCACTACGAGCAGTACTTC.

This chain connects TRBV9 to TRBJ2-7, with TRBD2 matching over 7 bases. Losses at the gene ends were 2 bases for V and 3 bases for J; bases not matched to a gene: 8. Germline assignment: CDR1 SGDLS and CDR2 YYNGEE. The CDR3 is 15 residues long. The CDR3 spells CASSVGAGRGYEQYF. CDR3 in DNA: TGTGCCAGCAGCGTCGGGGCAGGGAGGGGCTACGAGCAGTACTTC.

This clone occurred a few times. CDR3 DNA sequence: TGCGCCAGCAGCCAACGGGTAGCTAATTCACCCCTCCACTTT. This codes for CASSQRVANSPLHF. The J gene is TRBJ1-6, the V gene TRBV4-3; D not certain. V lost 2 bases, J lost 6 bases, and 8 bases lay in between. Per the germline V gene, CDR1 is LGHNA and CDR2 is YSLEER. This CDR3 spans 14 amino acids.